One and the same sample provided the 12 T cell receptor beta chains below, sequenced in a study of T cell changes during pregnancy in multiple sclerosis. Profiled with immunoSEQ multiplex PCR; TCRdb holds only in-frame clones, not every one. The data hold just over 40,000 clones, with 89% observed a single time. The sequenced sample was CD4+ T cells from peripheral blood mononuclear cells, obtained in the first trimester of pregnancy. The receptors were sampled from a female donor with multiple sclerosis, enrolled in a pregnancy study.

To note about this clone: This CDR3 is also generated by other DNA sequences in the sample. This chain links TRBV30 with TRBJ1-4, with 9 bases matching TRBD1. Trimming took 7 bases from V and 2 from J; bases not matched to a gene: 8. Germline lookup yields CDR1 GTSNPN and CDR2 SVGIG (reference sequence). CDR3 length equals 15 residues. DNA of the CDR3: TGTGCCTCACAGGGGGCTTTGACGACTAATGAAAAACTGTTTTTT. Protein: CASQGALTTNEKLFF. The whole variable domain, filled in from reference TRBV30 and TRBJ1-4, reads SQTIHQWPATLVQPVGSPLSLECTVEGTSNPNLYWYRQAAGRGLQLLFYSVGIGQISSEVPQNLSASRPQDRQFILSSKKLLLSDSGFYLCASQGALTTNEKLFFGSGTQLSVL.

The V gene is TRBV6-5, the J gene TRBJ1-5; 7 bases line up with TRBD1. CDR3 length: 13 residues. The junction had 0 bases not matched to a gene; V was cut back by 2 bases and J by 5 bases. CDR1 is MNHEY, CDR2 SVGAGI, per germline. CDR3 coding DNA: TGTGCCAGCAGTTACGGGACAGATCAGCCCCAGCATTTT. Translated, it gives CASSYGTDQPQHF.

The chain combines TRBV14 with TRBJ2-7, with D hard to call. With 6 bases removed from V and 6 bases from J, the gap between germline ends came to 9 bases. CDR3 length equals 11 residues. The germline V gene has CDR1 SGHDN and CDR2 FVKESK. The CDR3 nucleotides are TGTGCCAGCAGTGTCAATAGCGAGCAGTACTTC. Protein: CASSVNSEQYF.

The chain recombines TRBV5-6 with TRBJ1-1; maybe TRBD1 (5 bases). This CDR3 has 14 residues. V was pared by 5 bases and J by 4 bases, with 15 bases between. Germline V gives CDR1 SGHDT, CDR2 YYEEEE. In DNA form, the CDR3 reads TGTGCCAGCAGGGGAAGGGGTCAGGGCACTGAAGCTTTCTTT. It specifies CASRGRGQGTEAFF.

The chain recombines TRBV9 with TRBJ1-3; D call uncertain. CDR1 is SGDLS, CDR2 YYNGEE, per germline. The CDR3 covers 16 residues. With 3 bases removed from V and 7 bases from J, the gap between germline ends came to 20 bases. The CDR3 DNA reads TGTGCCAGCAGCGCCCGGGGAGACGCCATCGGCAACACCATATATTTT. This gives the protein CASSARGDAIGNTIYF.

The rearrangement links TRBV5-1 to TRBJ1-2, with D perhaps TRBD1 (5 bases). Trimming pared 0 bases from V and 0 bases from J, leaving 9 bases between. In germline, CDR1 is SGHRS, CDR2 YFSETQ. CDR3 length: 15 amino acids. CDR3 sequence: CASSLETVANYGYTF. The DNA of the CDR3 is TGCGCCAGCAGCTTGGAGACAGTAGCTAACTATGGCTACACCTTC.

Regarding this clone: Because the CDR3's place on the DNA is in doubt, the DNA is left out and the CDR3 is given as listed by TCRdb. This chain connects TRBV7-8 to TRBJ1-3. The CDR3 is 16 amino acids long, termini counted. Germline assignment: CDR1 SGHVS and CDR2 FQNEAQ. The CDR3 protein is CASSFTSVSSGNTIYF.

This clone is a singleton in its sample. The J gene is TRBJ1-1, the V gene TRBV19; TRBD1 aligns across 7 bases. The ends lost 0 bases at V and 11 bases at J; junction bases unmatched: 6. The CDR3 is 13 amino acids. CDR1 is LNHDA, CDR2 SQIVND, per germline (reference sequence). In nucleotides, the CDR3 is TGTGCCAGTAGTATAGATGGCGGCAGGGGGGCTTTCTTT. Protein sequence: CASSIDGGRGAFF.

This chain joins TRBV4-3 and TRBJ2-7; possibly TRBD2 for D (5 bases). Trimming left V 1 base short and J 1 base short, with 11 bases between. There are 15 residues in the CDR3. Looked up from germline, CDR1 is LGHNA and CDR2 is YSLEER. The CDR3: CASSQVNGVSYEQYF. In nucleotides, the CDR3 is TGCGCCAGCAGCCAAGTTAACGGGGTTTCCTACGAGCAGTACTTC.

J is TRBJ2-7 and V is TRBV9, with TRBD2 matching over 8 bases. This CDR3 is 15 amino acids long. V dropped 3 bases and J dropped 6; count of bases not matched to a gene: 11. Looked up from germline, CDR1 is SGDLS and CDR2 is YYNGEE. The CDR3 DNA is TGTGCCAGCAGCGCGACTAGCGAATTTCTGGCCGAGCAGTACTTC. This gives the protein CASSATSEFLAEQYF. Variable domain in full (rest from reference TRBV9 and TRBJ2-7): DSGVTQTPKHLITATGQRVTLRCSPRSGDLSVYWYQQSLDQGLQFLIQYYNGEERAKGNILERFSAQQFPDLHSELNLSSLELGDSALYFCASSATSEFLAEQYFGPGTRLTVT.

There are a few counts of this clone. The gene calls are TRBV5-1 and TRBJ1-1; TRBD1 is a possible D gene (6 bases). Germline V gives CDR1 SGHRS, CDR2 YFSETQ. V was cut by 4 bases and J by 10 bases, with 17 bases left in between. The CDR3 runs 13 residues. CDR3 region: CASSPEYRAGAFF. CDR3 nucleotide sequence: TGCGCCAGCAGCCCTGAATACAGGGCGGGAGCTTTCTTT.

The chain links TRBV11-2 to TRBJ1-4; 8 positions agree with TRBD1. Looked up from germline, CDR1 is SGHAT and CDR2 is FQNNGV. The trim removed 4 bases at V and 7 bases at J, leaving 8 bases unmatched. The CDR3 totals 15 residues. CDR3 region: CASSSTQGASEKLFF. In DNA form, the CDR3 reads TGTGCCAGCAGCTCAACGCAGGGGGCCAGTGAAAAACTGTTTTTT.